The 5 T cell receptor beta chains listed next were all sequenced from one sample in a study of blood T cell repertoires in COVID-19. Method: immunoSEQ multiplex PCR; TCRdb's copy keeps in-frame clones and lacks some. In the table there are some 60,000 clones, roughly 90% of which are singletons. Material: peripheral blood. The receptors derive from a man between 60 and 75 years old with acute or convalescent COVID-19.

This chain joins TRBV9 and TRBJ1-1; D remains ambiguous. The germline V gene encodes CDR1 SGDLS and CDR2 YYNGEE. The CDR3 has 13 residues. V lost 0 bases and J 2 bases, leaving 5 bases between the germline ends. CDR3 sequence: CASSVATNTEAFF. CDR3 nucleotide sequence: TGTGCCAGCAGCGTAGCTACTAACACTGAAGCTTTCTTT.

The chain's CDR3 is CAISEPEGTGREKLFF. As DNA, the CDR3 is TGTGCCATCAGTGAGCCGGAAGGGACAGGGCGAGAAAAACTGTTTTTT. This chain uses TRBV10-3 with TRBJ1-4, with 9 bases identical to TRBD1. J was trimmed by 8 bases and V by 2 bases; bases with no gene match: 9. Germline lookup yields CDR1 ENHRY and CDR2 SYGVKD. This CDR3 comprises 16 residues.

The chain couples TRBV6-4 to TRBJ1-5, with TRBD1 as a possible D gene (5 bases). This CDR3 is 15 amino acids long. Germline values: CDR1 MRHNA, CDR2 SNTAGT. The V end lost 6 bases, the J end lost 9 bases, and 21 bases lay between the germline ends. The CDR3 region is CASSFEATQGWPQHF. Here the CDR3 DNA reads TGTGCCAGCAGCTTTGAGGCGACCCAGGGATGGCCCCAGCATTTT.

The CDR3 reads CATKGGNYGYTF. CDR3 nucleotides: TGTGCCACCAAGGGGGGGAACTATGGCTACACCTTC. This chain connects TRBV2 to TRBJ1-2, with a tentative D call TRBD1 (6 bases). Germline V gene sequence: CDR1 SNHLY, CDR2 FYNNEI. V was cut by 10 bases and J by 2 bases, with 11 bases left in between. The CDR3 totals 12 residues.

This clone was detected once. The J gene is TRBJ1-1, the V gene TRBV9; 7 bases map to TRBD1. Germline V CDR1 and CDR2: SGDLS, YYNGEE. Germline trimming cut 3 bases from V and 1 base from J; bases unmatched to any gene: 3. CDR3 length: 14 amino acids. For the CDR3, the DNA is TGTGCCAGCAGCGCGGGACAGAAGAACACTGAAGCTTTCTTT. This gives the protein CASSAGQKNTEAFF.